Listed below are T cell receptor beta chains from one sample, sequenced in a study of OX40 agonist ivuxolimab in advanced cancers. Libraries were prepared by immunoSEQ multiplex PCR; TCRdb keeps only in-frame clonotypes and omits some of them. Counted here are 60,000 to 70,000 clones, about 86% occurring once; the ten biggest clones make up over 0.45%. Source: CD4+ or CD8+ T cells sorted from blood, taken in a trial of the OX40 agonist ivuxolimab. The receptor set was obtained from an adult with an advanced solid tumor such as melanoma, head and neck, liver or kidney cancer. CDR3s include the opening cysteine and the closing phenylalanine or tryptophan. A D gene is named only where the DNA matches it firmly. The listing skips clone size in some rows; elsewhere it reads once, few, many or a size class.

J	V	size	D	DNA	CDR3
TRBJ1-1	TRBV7-8	.	TRBD1	TGTGCCAGCGTTGACAGGGGTAAGGGCCGGCACACTGAAGCTTTCTTT	CASVDRGKGRHTEAFF
TRBJ1-2	TRBV30	few	.	TGTGCCTGGTCGGGGGCACATGGCTACACCTTC	CAWSGAHGYTF
TRBJ2-1	TRBV7-7	.	TRBD2	TGTGCCAGCAGCTTATTCGCTAGCGGGCCTGAGCAGTTCTTC	CASSLFASGPEQFF
TRBJ2-3	TRBV6-6	.	TRBD1	TGTGCCAGCAGGACCGGGACAGGGGCCCTCCAAAATACGCAGTATTTT	CASRTGTGALQNTQYF
TRBJ2-2	TRBV5-1	.	TRBD2	TGCGCCAGCAGCTTTGGAGGCGGGGGCACCGGGGAGCTGTTTTTT	CASSFGGGGTGELFF
TRBJ2-7	TRBV7-8	once	.	TGTGCCAGCAGCTTAAACCTAAGGGGGGTTGGCGAGCAGTACTTC	CASSLNLRGVGEQYF
TRBJ1-2	TRBV7-2	.	TRBD1	TGTGCCAGCAGCTTAGCTTCAGGACAGGAAAATAGCTACACCTTC	CASSLASGQENSYTF
TRBJ2-7	TRBV7-9	.	TRBD1	TGTGCCAGCAGCTCCGGACAGGGGACTCGAGAGCAGTACTTC	CASSSGQGTREQYF
TRBJ1-4	TRBV28	.	.	TGTGCCAGCAGAAGATTAAGGGGGAGAGGGACACGAGGTGAAAAACTGTTTTTT	CASRRLRGRGTRGEKLFF
TRBJ1-5	TRBV7-2	.	.	TGTGCCAGCAGCTTAGGTAACCTTTTCAATCAGCCCCAGCATTTT	CASSLGNLFNQPQHF
TRBJ1-2	TRBV10-3	.	.	TGTGCCATCAGTGGTGGAGGCAGCTATGGCTACACCTTC	CAISGGGSYGYTF
TRBJ1-3	TRBV28	.	.	TGTGCCAGCAGTTTTGTAACGGAGGGAAACACCATATATTTT	CASSFVTEGNTIYF
TRBJ1-2	TRBV5-1	.	TRBD1	TGCGCCAGCGGATCGACAGGGAACTATGGCTACACCTTC	CASGSTGNYGYTF
TRBJ2-7	TRBV7-8	once	TRBD1	TGTGCCAGCAGCTTATCCGCTGACAGGGGTAAGAGATACGAGCAGTACTTC	CASSLSADRGKRYEQYF
TRBJ2-3	TRBV5-1	.	TRBD1	TGCGCCAGCAGCTTGGCGACCGGGACAGGCGATACGCAGTATTTT	CASSLATGTGDTQYF
TRBJ1-3	TRBV5-1	.	.	TGCGCCAGCAGCTTGGAGCCTCGGGAGAACACCATATATTTT	CASSLEPRENTIYF
TRBJ2-1	TRBV4-2	.	.	TGTGCCAGCAGCCAAGGTCCAGCAGCGGGTGAGCAGTTCTTC	CASSQGPAAGEQFF
TRBJ2-7	TRBV5-4	.	.	TGTGCCAGCAGCCGTGCGGACGGCTCCTACGAGCAGTACTTC	CASSRADGSYEQYF
TRBJ2-1	TRBV5-1	.	.	TGCGCCAGCAGTAGAAGAGGCTACAACAATGAGCAGTTCTTC	CASSRRGYNNEQFF
TRBJ2-1	TRBV19	.	.	TGTGCCAGTAGTAGCCAGCGGGACACCTACAATGAGCAGTTCTTC	CASSSQRDTYNEQFF
TRBJ1-3	TRBV4-2	.	.	TGTGCCAGCAGCCAAGAATGGGGGGAATCCTCTGGAAACACCATATATTTT	CASSQEWGESSGNTIYF
TRBJ1-1	TRBV28	.	.	TGTGCCAGCACCCCGAGGAACACTGAAGCTTTCTTT	CASTPRNTEAFF
TRBJ1-4	TRBV5-4	.	.	TGTGCCAGCAGCTCACCAGGACCCGATGAAAAACTGTTTTTT	CASSSPGPDEKLFF
TRBJ2-5	TRBV5-1	.	TRBD2	TGCGCCAGCAGCCCCAGGACTAGCGGGGGGATACAAGAGACCCAGTACTTC	CASSPRTSGGIQETQYF
TRBJ1-2	TRBV28	.	TRBD1	TGTGCCACCCGTCCGGGACAGTTATATGGCTACACCTTC	CATRPGQLYGYTF
TRBJ2-2	TRBV7-2	.	.	TGTGCCAGCAGCTTAGGCGACAGGGGGGAGCTGTTTTTT	CASSLGDRGELFF
TRBJ2-1	TRBV7-9	.	TRBD1	TGTGCCAGCAGCCCAAGTCGGGGACAGGGACGCAGGAATGAGCAGTTCTTC	CASSPSRGQGRRNEQFF
TRBJ2-2	TRBV9	.	.	TGTGCCAGCAGCGTACAAACTAGTCCCGGGGAGCTGTTTTTT	CASSVQTSPGELFF
TRBJ2-1	TRBV5-1	.	.	TGCGCCAGCAGCTTAGGGGGCGGGACGTCCTACAATGAGCAGTTCTTC	CASSLGGGTSYNEQFF
TRBJ2-1	TRBV5-5	.	.	TGTGCCAGCAGCTTTGGCGGAAGCTCCTACAATGAGCAGTTCTTC	CASSFGGSSYNEQFF
TRBJ1-2	TRBV19	.	TRBD1	TGTGCCAGTAGTATAGTGGGACAGACCGGCGGCTACACCTTC	CASSIVGQTGGYTF
TRBJ2-2	TRBV2	.	.	TGTGCCAGCAGTGAAACGGAGGTAGCGGCCGGGGAGCTGTTTTTT	CASSETEVAAGELFF
TRBJ2-1	TRBV9	.	TRBD2	TGTGCCAGCAGCTCCCCCCGACTAGCGGGGGGGCAGGCCTACAATGAGCAGTTCTTC	CASSSPRLAGGQAYNEQFF
TRBJ1-2	TRBV4-1	.	.	TGCGCCAGCAGCCAAGATCCCCTTGGGGGGGTTAATGGCTACACCTTC	CASSQDPLGGVNGYTF
TRBJ1-2	TRBV28	.	.	TGTGCCAGCAGACAAAGGACAGACCGGGGATCGTCCTTC	CASRQRTDRGSSF
TRBJ1-1	TRBV28	.	.	TGTGCCAGCAGTTTGGTCGGGATGAACACTGAAGCTTTCTTT	CASSLVGMNTEAFF
TRBJ2-7	TRBV7-9	.	.	TGTGCCAGCAGCTTAGCGCGATCCCCTGTGATAACGGGCGAGCAGTACTTC	CASSLARSPVITGEQYF
TRBJ2-7	TRBV29-1	.	.	TGCAGCGTTGAGAAAGGTAGCGGAGGCGAGCAGTACTTC	CSVEKGSGGEQYF
TRBJ2-1	TRBV15	.	TRBD2	TGTGCCACCAGCAGAGAGACTAGCGGGACCTTTGAGCAGTTCTTC	CATSRETSGTFEQFF
TRBJ2-1	TRBV21-1	.	.	TGTGCCAGCAGCTGGGTGTGCGGGAACTATGAGCAGTTCTTC	CASSWVCGNYEQFF
TRBJ2-3	TRBV28	.	TRBD2	TGTGCCAGCAGTCCCCCCGTCGGCGGGGGGGCTACAGATACGCAGTATTTT	CASSPPVGGGATDTQYF
TRBJ2-1	TRBV13	once	TRBD2	TGTGCCAGCAGCTTGCCACTAGCGGGAGCTTACGAGCAGTTCTTC	CASSLPLAGAYEQFF
TRBJ2-1	TRBV11-2	few	TRBD2	TGTGCCAGCAGATCGGTAATTAGCGGGGGGTTTCGCTCCTACAATGAGCAGTTCTTC	CASRSVISGGFRSYNEQFF
TRBJ2-5	TRBV5-4	.	.	TGTGCCAGCAGCGGAGGGGGGGAGATTTTAGGGCAAGAGACCCAGTACTTC	CASSGGGEILGQETQYF
TRBJ1-2	TRBV19	.	TRBD1	TGTGCCAGTAGTATGACAGGGCCGGACTATGGCTACACCTTC	CASSMTGPDYGYTF
TRBJ2-2	TRBV2	once	.	TGTGCCAGCAGTCTGCCTTCCCTTGCCGGGGAGCTGTTTTTT	CASSLPSLAGELFF